This T cell receptor beta chain was profiled in a study of blood T cell repertoires in COVID-19. Participants, about 18 to 89 years old, spanned approximately 25 US areas. Membership in each cohort depended on participant-reported clinical history. TCRdb keeps only in-frame clones here, not all; method: immunoSEQ multiplex PCR. The sample yields over 350,000 clones, around 89% seen once. The CDR3 sequence is 17 residues long. V gave up 2 bases and J gave up 9 bases, with 23 bases separating them. Germline V CDR1 and CDR2: KGHSH, LQKENI. This TCR was sampled from a woman aged 25 to 45 with acute COVID-19. This sequence joins TRBV18 and TRBJ2-1; D might be TRBD1 (6 bases). Material for sequencing was PBMCs or T cells enriched from blood (not recorded which). The CDR3 DNA reads as TGTGCCAGCTCACCAAGTTGGGTCCAGGCAGGGGTTGGTGAGCAGTTCTTC. It yields the protein CASSPSWVQAGVGEQFF.